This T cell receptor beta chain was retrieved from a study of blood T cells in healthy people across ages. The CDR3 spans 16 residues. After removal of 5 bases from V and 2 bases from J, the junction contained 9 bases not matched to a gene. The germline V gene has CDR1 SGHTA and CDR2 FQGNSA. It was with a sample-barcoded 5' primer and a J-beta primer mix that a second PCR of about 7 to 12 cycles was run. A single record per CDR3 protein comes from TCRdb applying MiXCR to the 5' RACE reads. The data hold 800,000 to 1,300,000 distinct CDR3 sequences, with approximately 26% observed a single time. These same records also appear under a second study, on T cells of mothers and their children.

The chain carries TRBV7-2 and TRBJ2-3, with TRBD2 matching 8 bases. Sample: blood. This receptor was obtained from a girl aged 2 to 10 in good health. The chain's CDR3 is CASSKGGGRTTDTQYF. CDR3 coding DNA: TGTGCCAGCAGCAAGGGCGGCGGGAGGACCACAGATACGCAGTATTTT.